The 23 T cell receptor beta chains reported below all come from one sample, sequenced in a study of shared clonotypes between healthy human individuals. The naive CD8 population came from CD45RO-negative cells selected for CCR7, without terminally differentiated effector memory CD45RA+ cells. Clones were sequenced by immunoSEQ multiplex PCR, and TCRdb holds only the in-frame ones, with some missing. Of approximately 600,000 clones detected, around 96% appear once; the ten largest clones hold over 0.1%. Sequenced: naive CD8+ T cells sorted from blood. Receptor source: a woman in her twenties or thirties in good health.

This clone came up a few times. The CDR3 sequence: CASRQGDEQYF. For the CDR3, the DNA is TGCGCCAGCAGGCAGGGGGATGAGCAGTACTTC. The chain carries TRBV4-1 and TRBJ2-7; 7 bases match TRBD1. Looked up from germline, CDR1 is MGHRA and CDR2 is YSYEKL. The CDR3 runs 11 residues. V gave up 6 bases and J gave up 7 bases; unmatched junction bases: 3.

The J gene is TRBJ2-7, the V gene TRBV4-1; D tentatively reads TRBD1 or TRBD2 (5 bases each). V lost 1 base to trimming and J lost 2 bases, with 12 bases between them. Germline assignment: CDR1 MGHRA and CDR2 YSYEKL. The CDR3 spans 15 residues. In DNA, the CDR3 is TGCGCCAGCAGCCAAGTGGGGGTGTCTGCCTACGAGCAGTACTTC. It codes for CASSQVGVSAYEQYF.

The chain links TRBV29-1 to TRBJ1-1; D is undetermined. Germline V gene sequence: CDR1 SQVTM, CDR2 ANQGSEA. The CDR3 extends over 15 amino acids. V dropped 1 base and J dropped 10 bases, with 22 bases sitting between them. CDR3 protein: CSVEAGPTDNQGAFF. The CDR3 region has the DNA TGCAGCGTTGAAGCGGGCCCTACAGACAACCAAGGAGCTTTCTTT.

The rearrangement uses TRBV9 and TRBJ1-4; TRBD1 aligns across 7 bases. The CDR3 extends over 15 amino acids. Germline V CDR1 and CDR2: SGDLS, YYNGEE. Losses at the gene ends were 4 bases for V and 5 bases for J; bases not matched to a gene: 8. CDR3 region: CASSSRQGENEKLFF. CDR3 sequence (DNA): TGTGCCAGCAGCTCCCGACAGGGCGAGAATGAAAAACTGTTTTTT.

Concerning this clone itself: Germline is not matched at one junction end, which may reflect a read error. V gene TRBV5-8 combines with J gene TRBJ2-7; the D is unclear. CDR1 is SGHTS, CDR2 YDEGEE, per germline. This CDR3 is 9 amino acids long. The DNA for the CDR3 is TGTGCCAGCAGCTTGGGGTACAAATTC. Encoded protein: CASSLGYKF.

The V call is TRBV5-6, the J call TRBJ2-5, with 9 bases lining up with TRBD2. In germline, CDR1 is SGHDT, CDR2 YYEEEE. The length of the CDR3 is 16 residues. J gave up 5 bases and V 2 bases, and 10 bases lay outside the gene matches. The CDR3 sequence is CASSFRAGGSRETQYF. The CDR3 DNA reads as TGTGCCAGCAGCTTTCGAGCGGGAGGCAGCCGGGAGACCCAGTACTTC.

The chain couples TRBV13 to TRBJ2-7; 8 bases agree with TRBD1. With 5 bases clipped from V and 3 bases from J, the junction kept 9 bases outside the gene matches. This CDR3 has 15 residues. Germline V gives CDR1 PRHDT, CDR2 FYEKMQ (reference sequence). CDR3 coding DNA: TGTGCCAGCAGCACCCACCCGGGACAGGACTACGAGCAGTACTTC. Translation gives CASSTHPGQDYEQYF.

The chain uses TRBV2 and TRBJ2-7; 9 bases map to TRBD1. CDR3 length: 20 residues. The ends lost 2 bases at V and 2 bases at J; junction bases unmatched: 19. Germline V CDR1 and CDR2: SNHLY, FYNNEI. CDR3 sequence reads: CASSELSTGSGQGSTYEQYF. CDR3 coding DNA: TGTGCCAGCAGTGAACTTAGTACCGGGTCGGGACAGGGTTCAACCTACGAGCAGTACTTC.

This chain joins TRBV15 and TRBJ2-7; either TRBD1 or TRBD2 may fit D (5 bases each). Trimming took off 2 bases at V and 2 bases at J, with 16 bases between the two ends. Germline V gene sequence: CDR1 LNHNV, CDR2 YYDKDF (reference sequence). This CDR3 spans 16 amino acids. The CDR3 DNA sequence: TGTGCCACCAGCAGAATTACCGGGACCCGCGCCTACGAGCAGTACTTC. Protein: CATSRITGTRAYEQYF.

The rearrangement uses TRBV5-6 and TRBJ2-2; D is uncertain. CDR3 size: 12 residues. Trimming took off 4 bases at V and 1 base at J, with 2 bases between the two ends. Looked up from germline, CDR1 is SGHDT and CDR2 is YYEEEE. The CDR3: CASSQNTGELFF. For the CDR3, the DNA is TGTGCCAGCAGCCAGAACACCGGGGAGCTGTTTTTT.

The rearrangement links TRBV9 to TRBJ2-1; D perhaps matches TRBD2 (6 bases). Trimming took off 0 bases at V and 2 bases at J, with 9 bases between the two ends. Germline values: CDR1 SGDLS, CDR2 YYNGEE. This CDR3 has 15 residues. The CDR3 here is CASSVGREPYNEQFF. The CDR3, as DNA: TGTGCCAGCAGCGTAGGCCGGGAGCCCTACAATGAGCAGTTCTTC.

This chain joins TRBV27 and TRBJ2-1, with 7 bases identical to TRBD2. Germline values: CDR1 MNHEY, CDR2 SMNVEV (reference sequence). J gave up 6 bases and V 1 base, and 9 bases lay outside the gene matches. CDR3 length: 16 amino acids. Here the CDR3 reads CASSLYSGGPPNEQFF. In DNA form, the CDR3 reads TGTGCCAGCAGTTTATATTCGGGAGGACCACCCAATGAGCAGTTCTTC.

J is TRBJ2-4 and V is TRBV7-9; TRBD2 matches 15 bases. CDR1 SEHNR and CDR2 FQNEAQ come from the germline V gene (reference sequence). The junction had 12 bases not matched to a gene; V was cut back by 5 bases and J by 7 bases. The CDR3 has 18 residues. The CDR3 loop reads CASSPTRTSGRDRNIQYF. The CDR3 bases are TGTGCCAGCAGCCCTACGAGGACTAGCGGGAGGGACAGGAACATTCAGTACTTC.

The chain carries TRBV6-1 and TRBJ1-1; TRBD1 matches 7 bases. J lost 5 bases, V lost 3 bases, and 12 bases had no gene match. The CDR3 totals 16 residues. Per the germline V gene, CDR1 is MNHNS and CDR2 is SASEGT. The CDR3 region has the DNA TGTGCCAGCAGTGATAGGTACAGGGGTGTCAGAACTGAAGCTTTCTTT. Translating gives CASSDRYRGVRTEAFF.

The chain is built from TRBV2 and TRBJ1-2; D might be TRBD1 (5 bases). Germline CDR1 reads SNHLY; CDR2 reads FYNNEI. The ends were cut back, 3 bases at V and 10 bases at J, with 12 bases in the middle. The CDR3 has 12 amino acids. This CDR3 is CASSEGPSDYTF. The CDR3 nucleotides are TGTGCCAGCAGTGAGGGACCCTCAGACTACACCTTC.

The gene calls are TRBV9 and TRBJ1-1; D may be TRBD1 (5 bases). This CDR3 comprises 15 residues. Germline assignment: CDR1 SGDLS and CDR2 YYNGEE. V was cut by 4 bases and J by 6 bases, with 19 bases left in between. DNA for the CDR3: TGTGCCAGCAGCCCAATCTGGGGCGACGTGGCTGAAGCTTTCTTT. This sequence encodes CASSPIWGDVAEAFF.

The genes are TRBV2 and TRBJ1-1, with D uncertain. The CDR3 totals 14 residues. The V end was cut by 3 bases, the J end by 1 base, with 9 bases between. Germline assignment: CDR1 SNHLY and CDR2 FYNNEI. As DNA, the CDR3 is TGTGCCAGCAGTGATTGGGGTGGGAACACTGAAGCTTTCTTT. It yields the protein CASSDWGGNTEAFF.

V gene TRBV27 combines with J gene TRBJ2-7; possible D gene TRBD1, 5 bases. The CDR3 is 13 residues long. The germline gives CDR1 MNHEY, CDR2 SMNVEV (reference sequence). With 5 bases removed from V and 4 bases from J, the gap between germline ends came to 12 bases. Here the CDR3 DNA reads TGTGCCAGCAGTCATAACCAGGGTTACGAGCAGTACTTC. It is translated as CASSHNQGYEQYF.

V usage is TRBV6-1 and J usage is TRBJ2-4; possibly TRBD1 or TRBD2 for D (5 bases each). The germline gives CDR1 MNHNS, CDR2 SASEGT. This CDR3 contains 16 residues. V lost 3 bases, J lost 0 bases, and 12 bases lay in between. In DNA, the CDR3 is TGTGCCAGCAGTGACAGGGTCGGACTAGCCAAAAACATTCAGTACTTC. Translated: CASSDRVGLAKNIQYF.

The chain couples TRBV2 to TRBJ1-1, with 7 bases fitting TRBD1. The germline CDR1 and CDR2 sequences are SNHLY and FYNNEI. This CDR3 spans 15 amino acids. V shed 5 bases, J shed 0 bases, and the junction held 6 bases outside the gene matches. The DNA of the CDR3 is TGTGCCAGCAGTCAGGGGGGGGAGATGAACACTGAAGCTTTCTTT. The encoded protein is CASSQGGEMNTEAFF.

The V and J genes are TRBV7-7 and TRBJ2-5; D gene ambiguous. The CDR3 loop spans 13 amino acids. The ends were cut back, 5 bases at V and 5 bases at J, with 12 bases in the middle. Germline CDR1 is SSHAT and CDR2 is FNYEAQ (reference sequence). CDR3 sequence reads: CASSQAADETQYF. The CDR3, as DNA: TGTGCCAGCAGCCAGGCGGCAGATGAGACCCAGTACTTC.

Concerning this clone itself: The same CDR3 arises from other DNA sequences in this sample as well. The J gene is TRBJ2-3, the V gene TRBV27; D call uncertain. CDR3 length equals 14 residues. In germline, CDR1 is MNHEY, CDR2 SMNVEV (reference sequence). Trimming pared 2 bases from V and 2 bases from J, leaving 8 bases between. The CDR3 loop is CASSLGSPTDTQYF. In nucleotides, the CDR3 is TGTGCCAGCAGTTTAGGCAGCCCCACAGATACGCAGTATTTT.

The chain employs TRBV27 and TRBJ1-5; TRBD1 aligns across 7 bases. The CDR3 sequence is 17 residues long. Looked up from germline, CDR1 is MNHEY and CDR2 is SMNVEV (reference sequence). V was clipped by 4 bases and J by 0 bases; unmatched bases: 9. This CDR3 reads CASSSGQPTFSNQPQHF. For the CDR3, the DNA is TGTGCCAGCAGTTCGGGACAGCCCACCTTTAGCAATCAGCCCCAGCATTTT.